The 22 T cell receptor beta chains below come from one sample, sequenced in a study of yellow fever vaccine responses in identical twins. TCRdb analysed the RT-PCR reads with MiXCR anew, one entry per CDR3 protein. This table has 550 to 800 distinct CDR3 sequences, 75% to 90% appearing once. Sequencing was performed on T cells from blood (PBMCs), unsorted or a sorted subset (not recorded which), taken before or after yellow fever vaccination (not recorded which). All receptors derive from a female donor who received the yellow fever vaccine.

CDR3 region: CASSPTPMNTEAFF. The CDR3 nucleotides are TGTGCCAGCAGCCCTACCCCCATGAACACTGAAGCTTTCTTT. The chain combines TRBV5-6 with TRBJ1-1; D is uncertain. Germline values: CDR1 SGHDT, CDR2 YYEEEE. V lost 4 bases and J 0 bases, leaving 10 bases between the germline ends. This CDR3 is built from 14 residues.

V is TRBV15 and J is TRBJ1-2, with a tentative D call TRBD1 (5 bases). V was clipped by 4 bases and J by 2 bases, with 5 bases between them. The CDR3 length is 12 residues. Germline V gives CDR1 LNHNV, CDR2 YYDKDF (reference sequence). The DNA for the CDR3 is TGTGCCACCAGCAAGGGGAACTATGGCTACACCTTC. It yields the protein CATSKGNYGYTF. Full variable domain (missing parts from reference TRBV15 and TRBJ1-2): DAMVIQNPRYQVTQFGKPVTLSCSQTLNHNVMYWYQQKSSQAPKLLFHYYDKDFNNEADTPDNFQSRRPNTSFCFLDIRSPGLGDTAMYLCATSKGNYGYTFGSGTRLTVV.

CDR3 protein: CAWSGGMVYGYTF. The CDR3 nucleotides are TGTGCCTGGTCGGGGGGCATGGTATATGGCTACACCTTC. This rearrangement joins TRBV30 to TRBJ1-2; perhaps TRBD1 as D (6 bases). This CDR3 region has 13 residues. The germline V and J ends were trimmed by 5 bases and 5 bases, with 15 bases remaining between them. Germline CDR1 GTSNPN, CDR2 SVGIG (reference sequence). The full variable domain, rest sourced from reference TRBV30 and TRBJ1-2, is SQTIHQWPATLVQPVGSPLSLECTVEGTSNPNLYWYRQAAGRGLQLLFYSVGIGQISSEVPQNLSASRPQDRQFILSSKKLLLSDSGFYLCAWSGGMVYGYTFGSGTRLTVV.

This CDR3 reads CASSEAVGTGYGYTF. The CDR3 DNA follows: TGTGCCAGCAGTGAAGCGGTGGGGACAGGGTACGGCTACACCTTC. J is TRBJ1-2 and V is TRBV2; 9 bases line up with TRBD1. V was clipped by 0 bases and J by 8 bases; unmatched bases: 7. Germline values: CDR1 SNHLY, CDR2 FYNNEI. This CDR3 is built from 15 residues.

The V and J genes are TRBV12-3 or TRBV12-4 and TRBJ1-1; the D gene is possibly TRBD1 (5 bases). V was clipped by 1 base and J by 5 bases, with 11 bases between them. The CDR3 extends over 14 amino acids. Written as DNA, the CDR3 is TGTGCCAGCAGTTTAGACGGCGGGGGGACTGAAGCTTTCTTT. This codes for CASSLDGGGTEAFF.

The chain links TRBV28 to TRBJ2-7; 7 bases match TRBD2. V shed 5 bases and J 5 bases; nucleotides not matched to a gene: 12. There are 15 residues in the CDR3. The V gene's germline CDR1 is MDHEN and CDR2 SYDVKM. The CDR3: CASSAHAGEGDEQYF. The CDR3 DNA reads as TGTGCCAGCAGTGCCCATGCGGGAGAGGGCGACGAGCAGTACTTC.

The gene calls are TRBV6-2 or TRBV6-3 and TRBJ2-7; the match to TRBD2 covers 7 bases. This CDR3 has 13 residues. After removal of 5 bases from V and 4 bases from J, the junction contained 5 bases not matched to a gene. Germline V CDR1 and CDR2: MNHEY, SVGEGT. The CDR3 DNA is TGTGCCAGCAGTATGGGGGGGGGTTACGAGCAGTACGTC. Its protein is CASSMGGGYEQYV.

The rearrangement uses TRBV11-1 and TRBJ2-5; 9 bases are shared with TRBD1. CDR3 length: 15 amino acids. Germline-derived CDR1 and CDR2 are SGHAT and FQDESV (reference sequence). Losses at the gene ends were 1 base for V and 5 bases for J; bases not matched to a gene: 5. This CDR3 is CASSLGGTGHETQYF. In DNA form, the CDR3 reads TGTGCCAGCAGCTTAGGCGGGACAGGGCATGAGACCCAGTACTTC.

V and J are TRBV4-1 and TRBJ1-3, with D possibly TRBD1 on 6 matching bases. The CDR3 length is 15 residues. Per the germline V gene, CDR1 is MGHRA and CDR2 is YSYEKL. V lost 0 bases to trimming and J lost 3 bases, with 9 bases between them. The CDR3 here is CASSQEDRVGNTIYF. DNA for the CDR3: TGCGCCAGCAGCCAAGAGGACAGAGTTGGAAACACCATATATTTT.

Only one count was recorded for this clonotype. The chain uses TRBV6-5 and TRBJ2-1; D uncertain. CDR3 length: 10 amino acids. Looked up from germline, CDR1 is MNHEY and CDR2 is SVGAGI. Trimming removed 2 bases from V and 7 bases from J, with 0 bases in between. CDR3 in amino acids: CASSYNEQFF. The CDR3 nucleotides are TGTGCCAGCAGTTACAATGAGCAGTTCTTC.

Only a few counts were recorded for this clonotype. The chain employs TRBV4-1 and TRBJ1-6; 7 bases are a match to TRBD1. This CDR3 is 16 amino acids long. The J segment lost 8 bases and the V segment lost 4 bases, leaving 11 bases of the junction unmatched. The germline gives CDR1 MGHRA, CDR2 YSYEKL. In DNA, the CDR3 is TGCGCCAGCAGCCGAACCCCTGGGGACAGTTATTCACCCCTCCACTTT. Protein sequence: CASSRTPGDSYSPLHF.

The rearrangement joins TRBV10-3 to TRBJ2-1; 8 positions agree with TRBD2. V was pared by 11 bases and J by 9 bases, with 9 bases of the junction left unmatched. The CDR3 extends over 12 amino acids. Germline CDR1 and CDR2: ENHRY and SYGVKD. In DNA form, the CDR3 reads TGTGCCGGATCGGGGGGGTTGGGTGAGCAGTTCTTC. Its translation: CAGSGGLGEQFF.

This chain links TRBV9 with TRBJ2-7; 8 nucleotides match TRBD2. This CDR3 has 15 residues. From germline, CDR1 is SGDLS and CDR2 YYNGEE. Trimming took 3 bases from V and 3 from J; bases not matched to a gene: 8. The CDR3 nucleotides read TGTGCCAGCAGCGCCGGGACTAGTAACTACTACGAGCAGTACTTC. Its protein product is CASSAGTSNYYEQYF.

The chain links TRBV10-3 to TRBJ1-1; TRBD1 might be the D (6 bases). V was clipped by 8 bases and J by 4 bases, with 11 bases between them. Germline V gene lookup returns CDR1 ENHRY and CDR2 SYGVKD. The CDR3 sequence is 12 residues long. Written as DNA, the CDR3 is TGTGCCATCGGACAGCCGACCACTGAAGCTTTCTTT. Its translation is CAIGQPTTEAFF.

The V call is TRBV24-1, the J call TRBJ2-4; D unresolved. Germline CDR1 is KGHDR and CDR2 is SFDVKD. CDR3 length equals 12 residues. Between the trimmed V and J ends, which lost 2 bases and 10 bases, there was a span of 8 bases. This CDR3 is CATSDYGTIQYF. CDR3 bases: TGTGCCACCAGTGATTACGGTACGATTCAGTACTTC.

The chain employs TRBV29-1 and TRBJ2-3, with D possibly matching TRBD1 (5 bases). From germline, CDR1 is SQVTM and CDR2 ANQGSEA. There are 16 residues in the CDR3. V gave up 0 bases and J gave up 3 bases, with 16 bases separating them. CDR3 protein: CSVEDSGFDLTDTQYF. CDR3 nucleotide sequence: TGCAGCGTTGAAGATTCAGGGTTTGATTTAACAGATACGCAGTATTTT.

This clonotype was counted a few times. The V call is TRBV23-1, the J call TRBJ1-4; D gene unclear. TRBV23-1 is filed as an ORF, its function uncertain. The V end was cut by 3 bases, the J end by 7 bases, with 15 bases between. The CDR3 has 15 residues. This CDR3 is CASSHPRRLPEKLFF. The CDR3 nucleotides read TGCGCCAGCAGTCATCCTCGGCGGTTACCTGAAAAACTGTTTTTT.

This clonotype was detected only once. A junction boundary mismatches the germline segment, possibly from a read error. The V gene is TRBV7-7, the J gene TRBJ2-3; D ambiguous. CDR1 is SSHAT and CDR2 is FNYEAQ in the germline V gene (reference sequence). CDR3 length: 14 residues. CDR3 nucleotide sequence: TGTGCTAGCAGCTTCCTAGACGTCTCCGATACGCAGTATTTT. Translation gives CASSFLDVSDTQYF.

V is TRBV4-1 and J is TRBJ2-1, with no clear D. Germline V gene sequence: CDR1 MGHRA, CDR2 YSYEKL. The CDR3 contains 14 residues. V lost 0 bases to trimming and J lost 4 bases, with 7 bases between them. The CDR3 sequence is CASSQDLPYNEQFF. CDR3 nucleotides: TGCGCCAGCAGCCAAGATTTGCCTTACAATGAGCAGTTCTTC.

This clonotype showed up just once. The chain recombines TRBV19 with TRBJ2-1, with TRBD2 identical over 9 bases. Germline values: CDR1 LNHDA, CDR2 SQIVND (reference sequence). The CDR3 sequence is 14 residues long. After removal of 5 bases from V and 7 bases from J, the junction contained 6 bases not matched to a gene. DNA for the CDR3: TGTGCCAGTAGTGATAGCGGGGGTGGGAATGAGCAGTTCTTC. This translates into CASSDSGGGNEQFF.

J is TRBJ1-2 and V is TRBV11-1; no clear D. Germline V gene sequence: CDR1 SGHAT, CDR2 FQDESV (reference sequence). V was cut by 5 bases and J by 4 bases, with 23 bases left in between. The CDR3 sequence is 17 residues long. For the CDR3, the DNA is TGTGCCAGCAGCGCAGACCCCCGACACCCAGTAACCTATGGCTACACCTTC. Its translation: CASSADPRHPVTYGYTF.

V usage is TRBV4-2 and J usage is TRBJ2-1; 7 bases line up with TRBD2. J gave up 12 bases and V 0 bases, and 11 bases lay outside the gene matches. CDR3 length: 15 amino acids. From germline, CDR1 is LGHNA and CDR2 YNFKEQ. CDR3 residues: CASSQEGGSQDRQFF. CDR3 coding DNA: TGTGCCAGCAGCCAAGAGGGCGGGAGCCAGGACCGGCAGTTCTTC.